Listed below are T cell receptor beta chains from one sample, sequenced in a study of OX40 agonist ivuxolimab in advanced cancers. Libraries were prepared by immunoSEQ multiplex PCR; TCRdb keeps only in-frame clonotypes and omits some of them. The table has roughly 75,000 clones, around nine tenths seen once. The specimen comprised CD4+ or CD8+ T cells sorted from blood, sampled in a trial of the OX40 agonist ivuxolimab. These receptors were taken from an adult with an advanced solid tumor such as melanoma, head and neck, liver or kidney cancer. Each CDR3 is given with its conserved first and last residue. Each record gives: clone size, J gene, D gene, V gene, CDR3 DNA, CDR3 protein. D genes are given only for firm matches. Expanded clones are given a class, and other clones once, few, many or no size at all.

NA | TRBJ2-5 | NA | TRBV2 | TGTGCCAGCCTACTGGGGGAGACCCAGTACTTC | CASLLGETQYF
NA | TRBJ2-5 | TRBD1 | TRBV2 | TGTGCCAGCAGCTCCGGGACAGGGGTGCTGGGGACCCAGTACTTC | CASSSGTGVLGTQYF
NA | TRBJ1-2 | NA | TRBV6-5 | TGTGCCAGCAGTTTCACGCTTGACGCCAACTATGGCTACACCTTC | CASSFTLDANYGYTF
NA | TRBJ1-1 | NA | TRBV27 | TGTGCCAGCAGTTTATCTCGCCTGACTGAAGCTTTCTTT | CASSLSRLTEAFF
once | TRBJ2-4 | TRBD1 | TRBV7-2 | TGTGCCAGCAGCCTTGACAGGGGGCCGGGAAACATTCAGTACTTC | CASSLDRGPGNIQYF
NA | TRBJ2-3 | NA | TRBV5-1 | TGCGCCAGCAGCCTCCCCCGGGAGAGCACAGATACGCAGTATTTT | CASSLPRESTDTQYF
NA | TRBJ2-2 | NA | TRBV7-8 | TGTGCCAGCAGCTTGCGCGGACTCGAAACCGGGGAGCTGTTTTTT | CASSLRGLETGELFF
NA | TRBJ2-3 | TRBD1 | TRBV5-4 | TGTGCCAGCAGACCCGGGACAGCCGGAGATACGCAGTATTTT | CASRPGTAGDTQYF
NA | TRBJ2-7 | NA | TRBV5-1 | TGCGCCAGCAGCCCCCGCGGGACCGACTCCTACGAGCAGTACTTC | CASSPRGTDSYEQYF
NA | TRBJ1-3 | NA | TRBV7-8 | TGTGCCAGCAGCTTAGTAGTCTCTGGAAACACCATATATTTT | CASSLVVSGNTIYF
few | TRBJ2-5 | NA | TRBV18 | TGTGCCAGCTCCTCACTTCCCCGAGAGACCCAGTACTTC | CASSSLPRETQYF